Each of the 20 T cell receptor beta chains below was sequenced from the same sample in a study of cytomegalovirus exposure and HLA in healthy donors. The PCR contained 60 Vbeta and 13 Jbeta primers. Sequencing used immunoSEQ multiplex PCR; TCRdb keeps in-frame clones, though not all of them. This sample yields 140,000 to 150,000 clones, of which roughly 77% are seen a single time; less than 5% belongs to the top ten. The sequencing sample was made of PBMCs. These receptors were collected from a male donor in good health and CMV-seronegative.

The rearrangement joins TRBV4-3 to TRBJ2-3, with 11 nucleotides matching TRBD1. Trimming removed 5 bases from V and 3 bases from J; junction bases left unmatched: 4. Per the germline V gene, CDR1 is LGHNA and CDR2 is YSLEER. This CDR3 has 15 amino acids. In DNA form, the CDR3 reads TGCGCCAGCAGCTCCGGGACAGGGGGGACAGATACGCAGTATTTT. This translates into CASSSGTGGTDTQYF.

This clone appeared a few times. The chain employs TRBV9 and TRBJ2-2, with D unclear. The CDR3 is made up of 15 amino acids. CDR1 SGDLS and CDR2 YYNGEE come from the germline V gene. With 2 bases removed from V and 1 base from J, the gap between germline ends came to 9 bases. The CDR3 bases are TGTGCCAGCAGCGTTTTTTCGGTGAACACCGGGGAGCTGTTTTTT. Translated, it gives CASSVFSVNTGELFF.

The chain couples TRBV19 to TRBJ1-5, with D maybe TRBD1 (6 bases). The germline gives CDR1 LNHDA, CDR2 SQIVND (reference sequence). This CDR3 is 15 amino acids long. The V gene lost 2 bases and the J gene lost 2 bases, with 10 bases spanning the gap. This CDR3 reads CASSIQGRGNQPQHF. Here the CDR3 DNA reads TGTGCCAGTAGTATACAGGGGAGAGGCAATCAGCCCCAGCATTTT.

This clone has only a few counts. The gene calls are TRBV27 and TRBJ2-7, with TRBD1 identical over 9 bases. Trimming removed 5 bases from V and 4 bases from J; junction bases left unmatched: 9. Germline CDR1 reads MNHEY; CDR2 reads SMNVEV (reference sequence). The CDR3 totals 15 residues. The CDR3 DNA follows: TGTGCCAGCAGTCTAACCGGGACAGGGCGTTACGAGCAGTACTTC. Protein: CASSLTGTGRYEQYF.

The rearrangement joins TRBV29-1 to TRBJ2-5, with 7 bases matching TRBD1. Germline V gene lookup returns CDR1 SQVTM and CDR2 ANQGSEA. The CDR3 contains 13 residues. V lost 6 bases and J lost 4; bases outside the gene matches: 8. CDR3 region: CSVRDSGRETQYF. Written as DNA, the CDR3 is TGCAGCGTCCGGGACAGTGGCAGAGAGACCCAGTACTTC.

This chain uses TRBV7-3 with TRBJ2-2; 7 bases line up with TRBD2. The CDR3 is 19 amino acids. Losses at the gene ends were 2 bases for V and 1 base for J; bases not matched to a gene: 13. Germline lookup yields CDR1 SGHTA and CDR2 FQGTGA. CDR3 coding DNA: TGTGCCAGCAGCTTAGCCCCCTTAAGCGGGACGTTGAACACCGGGGAGCTGTTTTTT. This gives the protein CASSLAPLSGTLNTGELFF. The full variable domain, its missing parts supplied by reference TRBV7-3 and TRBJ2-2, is GAGVSQTPSNKVTEKGKYVELRCDPISGHTALYWYRQSLGQGPEFLIYFQGTGAADDSGLPNDRFFAVRPEGSVSTLKIQRTERGDSAVYLCASSLAPLSGTLNTGELFFGEGSRLTVL.

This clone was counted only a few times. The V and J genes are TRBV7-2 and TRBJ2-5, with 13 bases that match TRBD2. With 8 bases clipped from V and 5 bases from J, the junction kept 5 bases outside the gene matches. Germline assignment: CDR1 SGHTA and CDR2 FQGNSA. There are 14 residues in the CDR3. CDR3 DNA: TGTGCCAGCGGACTAGCGGGGGTGAAGGAGACCCAGTACTTC. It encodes CASGLAGVKETQYF. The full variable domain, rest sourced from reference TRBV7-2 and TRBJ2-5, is GAGVSQSPSNKVTEKGKDVELRCDPISGHTALYWYRQSLGQGLEFLIYFQGNSAPDKSGLPSDRFSAERTGGSVSTLTIQRTQQEDSAVYLCASGLAGVKETQYFGPGTRLLVL.

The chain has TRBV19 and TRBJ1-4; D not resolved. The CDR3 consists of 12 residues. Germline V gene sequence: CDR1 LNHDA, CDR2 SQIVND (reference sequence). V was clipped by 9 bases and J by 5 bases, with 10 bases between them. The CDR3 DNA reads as TGTGCCAGCACAAGGAGGAATGAAAAACTGTTTTTT. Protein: CASTRRNEKLFF.

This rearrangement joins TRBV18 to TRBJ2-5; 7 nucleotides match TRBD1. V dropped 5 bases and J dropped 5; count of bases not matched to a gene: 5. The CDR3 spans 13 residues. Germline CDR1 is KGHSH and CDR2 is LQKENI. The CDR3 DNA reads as TGTGCCAGCTCATCGAACAGGGGTGAGACCCAGTACTTC. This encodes CASSSNRGETQYF.

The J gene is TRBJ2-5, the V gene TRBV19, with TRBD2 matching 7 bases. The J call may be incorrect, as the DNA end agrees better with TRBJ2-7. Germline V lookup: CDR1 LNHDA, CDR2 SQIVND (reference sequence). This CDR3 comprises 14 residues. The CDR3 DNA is TGTGCCAGTAGTATAGGGACTAGCTCCTACGAGCAGTACTTC. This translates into CASSIGTSSYEQYF.

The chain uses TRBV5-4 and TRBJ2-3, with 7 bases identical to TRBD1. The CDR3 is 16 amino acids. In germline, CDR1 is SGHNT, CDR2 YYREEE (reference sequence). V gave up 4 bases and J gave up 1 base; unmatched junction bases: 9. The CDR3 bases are TGTGCCAGCAGCCTAGGTGACAGGGTAGGCACAGATACGCAGTATTTT. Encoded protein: CASSLGDRVGTDTQYF.

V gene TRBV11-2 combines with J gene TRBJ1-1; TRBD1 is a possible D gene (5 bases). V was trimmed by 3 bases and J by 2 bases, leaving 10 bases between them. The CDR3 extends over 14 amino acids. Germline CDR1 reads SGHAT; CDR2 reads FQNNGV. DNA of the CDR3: TGTGCCAGCAGCTTCATGGGGGGAAACACTGAAGCTTTCTTT. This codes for CASSFMGGNTEAFF.

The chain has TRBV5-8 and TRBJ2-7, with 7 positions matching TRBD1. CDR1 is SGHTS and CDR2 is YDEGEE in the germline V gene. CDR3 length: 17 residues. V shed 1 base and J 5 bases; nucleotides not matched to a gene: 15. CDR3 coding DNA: TGTGCCAGCAGCTTGTTTTCCGGGGCAGGGGGTCGACACGAGCAGTACTTC. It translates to CASSLFSGAGGRHEQYF. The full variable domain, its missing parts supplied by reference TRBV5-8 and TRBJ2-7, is EAGVTQSPTHLIKTRGQQATLRCSPISGHTSVYWYQQALGLGLQFLLWYDEGEERNRGNFPPRFSGRQFPNYSSELNVNALELEDSALYLCASSLFSGAGGRHEQYFGPGTRLTVT.

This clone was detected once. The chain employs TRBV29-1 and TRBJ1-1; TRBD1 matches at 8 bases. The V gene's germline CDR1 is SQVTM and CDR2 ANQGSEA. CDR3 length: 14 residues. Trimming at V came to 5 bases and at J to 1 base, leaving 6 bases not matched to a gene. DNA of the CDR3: TGCAGCGTTTTGGACAGGGCGAGGAACACTGAAGCTTTCTTT. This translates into CSVLDRARNTEAFF.

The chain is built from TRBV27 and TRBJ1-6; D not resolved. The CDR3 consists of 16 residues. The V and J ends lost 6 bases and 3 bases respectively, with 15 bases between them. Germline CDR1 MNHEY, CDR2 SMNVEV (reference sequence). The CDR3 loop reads CASSPTAIGYNSPLHF. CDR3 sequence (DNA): TGTGCCAGCAGCCCAACCGCTATTGGCTATAATTCACCCCTCCACTTT.

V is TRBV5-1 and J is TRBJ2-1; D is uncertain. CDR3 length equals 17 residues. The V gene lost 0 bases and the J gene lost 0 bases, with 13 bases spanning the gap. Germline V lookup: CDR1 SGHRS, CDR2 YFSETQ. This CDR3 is CASSLVNVLSSYNEQFF. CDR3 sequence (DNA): TGCGCCAGCAGCTTGGTAAATGTCCTGAGCTCCTACAATGAGCAGTTCTTC.

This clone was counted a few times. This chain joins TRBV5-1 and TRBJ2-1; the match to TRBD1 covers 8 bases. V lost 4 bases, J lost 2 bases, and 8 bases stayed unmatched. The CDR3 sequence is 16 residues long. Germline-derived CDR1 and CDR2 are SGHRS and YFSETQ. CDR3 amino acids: CASSQTGQGPYNEQFF. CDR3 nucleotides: TGCGCCAGCAGCCAGACCGGACAGGGCCCCTACAATGAGCAGTTCTTC.

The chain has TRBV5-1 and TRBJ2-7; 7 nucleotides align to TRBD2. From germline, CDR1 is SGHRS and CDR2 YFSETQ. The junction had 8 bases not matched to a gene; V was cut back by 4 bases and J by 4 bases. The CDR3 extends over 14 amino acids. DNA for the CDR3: TGCGCCAGCAGCCTTAGCGGGCGCGCTTACGAGCAGTACTTC. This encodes CASSLSGRAYEQYF.

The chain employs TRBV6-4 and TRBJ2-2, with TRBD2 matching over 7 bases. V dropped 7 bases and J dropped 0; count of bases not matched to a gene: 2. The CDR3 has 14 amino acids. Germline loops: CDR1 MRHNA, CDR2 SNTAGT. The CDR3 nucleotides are TGTGCCAGCAAAGCGGGAACGAACACCGGGGAGCTGTTTTTT. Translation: CASKAGTNTGELFF.

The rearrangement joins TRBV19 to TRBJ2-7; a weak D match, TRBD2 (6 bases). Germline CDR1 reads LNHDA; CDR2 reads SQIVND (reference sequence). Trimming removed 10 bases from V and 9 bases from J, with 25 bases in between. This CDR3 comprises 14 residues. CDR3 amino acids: CATTSGLRGRGQYF. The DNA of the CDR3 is TGTGCCACCACTTCGGGACTGCGGGGACGAGGGCAGTACTTC.